This entry describes one T cell receptor beta chain. Its specificity is unknown. The entry originates in a study of cytomegalovirus exposure and HLA in healthy donors. Study-level points and caveats: Researchers reported in a later analysis that a missense DCLRE1C variant was tied to TCR beta V- and J-gene trimming.

Amplification used 60 Vbeta primers and 13 Jbeta primers. Clones were sequenced by immunoSEQ multiplex PCR, and TCRdb holds only the in-frame ones, with some missing. The sample has about 140,000 clones; roughly 77% are singletons. Trimming removed 2 bases at V and 7 bases at J, with 20 bases between. The CDR3 loop spans 15 amino acids. Germline V lookup: CDR1 SQVTM, CDR2 ANQGSEA. The chain links TRBV29-1 to TRBJ1-2; a possible D gene is TRBD1 (5 bases). The receptor was isolated from a female donor in good health and CMV-seronegative. Sequencing input: PBMCs. CDR3 coding DNA: TGCAGCGTTGAAAATTTTTACAGGCAATACATTGGCTACACCTTC. It translates to CSVENFYRQYIGYTF.